This entry lists 26 T cell receptor beta chains sequenced from one sample in a study of metastatic and nonmetastatic thyroid tumors. Each patient went into thyroid surgery without having received any treatment. TCRdb reanalyzed the PCR reads with MiXCR. The table has around 65,000 clones, around 14% seen once; the top ten hold over 6.5%. Sequenced sample: blood. The source of these receptors is a male donor with papillary thyroid cancer or a benign thyroid nodule (not recorded which). Some clones in this sample may be carry-over from other donors' samples.

This clone was picked up many times. The J gene is TRBJ2-4, the V gene TRBV9; the match to TRBD2 covers 8 bases. This CDR3 has 15 amino acids. V was pared by 0 bases and J by 4 bases, with 3 bases of the junction left unmatched. In germline, CDR1 is SGDLS, CDR2 YYNGEE. The CDR3 coding sequence is TGTGCCAGCAGCGTAGCGGGAGGGAAAAAAAACATTCAGTACTTC. This codes for CASSVAGGKKNIQYF. Full variable domain (outside the CDR3, taken from reference TRBV9 and TRBJ2-4): DSGVTQTPKHLITATGQRVTLRCSPRSGDLSVYWYQQSLDQGLQFLIQYYNGEERAKGNILERFSAQQFPDLHSELNLSSLELGDSALYFCASSVAGGKKNIQYFGAGTRLSVL.

V usage is TRBV11-2 and J usage is TRBJ1-5; possible D gene TRBD1, 5 bases. There are 16 residues in the CDR3. Germline assignment: CDR1 SGHAT and CDR2 FQNNGV. The V gene lost 5 bases and the J gene lost 4 bases, with 18 bases spanning the gap. Here the CDR3 reads CASSPAGRALNQPQHF. The CDR3, as DNA: TGTGCCAGCAGCCCGGCGGGGCGGGCATTGAATCAGCCCCAGCATTTT. The full variable domain, with the rest looked up from reference TRBV11-2 and TRBJ1-5, is EAGVAQSPRYKIIEKRQSVAFWCNPISGHATLYWYQQILGQGPKLLIQFQNNGVVDDSQLPKDRFSAERLKGVDSTLKIQPAKLEDSAVYLCASSPAGRALNQPQHFGDGTRLSIL.

Only a few counts were recorded for this clone. V usage is TRBV6-2 or TRBV6-3 and J usage is TRBJ1-1; 9 positions match TRBD1. The CDR3 runs 14 residues. CDR1 is MNHEY, CDR2 SVGEGT, per germline. V lost 8 bases and J lost 4; bases outside the gene matches: 8. CDR3 bases: TGTGCCAGCCTTAGACAGGGGGGGAGCACTGAAGCTTTCTTT. This sequence encodes CASLRQGGSTEAFF.

This clone was detected only a few times. V is TRBV19 and J is TRBJ2-1; 7 bases agree with TRBD2. The CDR3 consists of 12 residues. V trimming: 7 bases; J trimming: 9 bases; junction bases outside the gene matches: 6. Germline CDR1 reads LNHDA; CDR2 reads SQIVND (reference sequence). In nucleotides, the CDR3 is TGTGCCAGTATGGGCGGGGGAGGTGAGCAGTTCTTC. Translated: CASMGGGGEQFF.

Of note for this clone: Other DNA sequences of this sample code for an identical CDR3. The chain has TRBV20-1 and TRBJ1-2, with D possibly TRBD1 on 6 matching bases. The CDR3 sequence is 17 residues long. The V end lost 0 bases, the J end lost 1 base, and 18 bases lay between the germline ends. Per germline, CDR1 DFQATT and CDR2 SNEGSKA (reference sequence). The CDR3 DNA sequence: TGCAGTGCTAGAGATGAGGGGCGACAGGAGAGTAACTATGGCTACACCTTC. Its translation: CSARDEGRQESNYGYTF.

This clone appeared many times. The chain couples TRBV28 to TRBJ1-1, with 7 nucleotides matching TRBD1. V lost 3 bases to trimming and J lost 0 bases; unmatched junction nucleotides: 16. Germline V CDR1 and CDR2: MDHEN, SYDVKM. This CDR3 region has 19 residues. Here the CDR3 DNA reads TGTGCCAGCAGTTTGGGGGACAGTGAATTTATTTTCGTGAACACTGAAGCTTTCTTT. It yields the protein CASSLGDSEFIFVNTEAFF.

In this sample, this clone turned up many times. This CDR3 is also generated by other DNA sequences in the sample. This chain connects TRBV29-1 to TRBJ1-4; 8 bases match TRBD1. Per the germline V gene, CDR1 is SQVTM and CDR2 is ANQGSEA. The junction had 3 bases not matched to a gene; V was cut back by 6 bases and J by 6 bases. The CDR3 totals 12 residues. CDR3: CSVTGAHEKLFF. The CDR3 nucleotides are TGCAGCGTGACAGGGGCGCATGAAAAACTGTTTTTT.

Many counts were recorded for this clone. The chain carries TRBV3-1 and TRBJ1-2; D remains unclear. V lost 6 bases, J lost 4 bases, and 18 bases lay in between. Germline V gene data show CDR1 as LGHDT and CDR2 as YNNKEL (reference sequence). The CDR3 has 15 amino acids. CDR3 protein: CASSLEPGSSYGYTF. The CDR3 bases are TGTGCCAGCAGTCTCGAGCCCGGGTCAAGCTATGGCTACACCTTC.

This clone occurred many times. The chain carries TRBV27 and TRBJ2-2, with 10 bases lining up with TRBD1. The CDR3 runs to 19 residues. The germline V gene encodes CDR1 MNHEY and CDR2 SMNVEV (reference sequence). V dropped 1 base and J dropped 1; count of bases not matched to a gene: 9. The CDR3 spells CASSLWRRGQGRNTGELFF. The CDR3 DNA reads as TGTGCCAGCAGTTTATGGCGCAGGGGACAGGGGAGGAACACCGGGGAGCTGTTTTTT.

This clone was recorded many times. A much larger clone lies a single base off, so this may be a read error. The rearrangement links TRBV6-5 to TRBJ1-5; D ambiguous. Germline V gene lookup returns CDR1 MNHEY and CDR2 SVGAGI. The V end was cut by 2 bases, the J end by 7 bases, with 9 bases between. The CDR3 is 13 residues long. The CDR3 protein is CASSYGPVQPQHF. CDR3 coding DNA: TGTGCCAGCAGTTACGGACCAGTCCAGCCCCAGCATTTT.

This clone was seen ten or more times. A much more abundant neighbour one base away suggests this may be a read error. The genes are TRBV12-3 or TRBV12-4 and TRBJ1-2, with TRBD1 matching 7 bases. V shed 5 bases and J 10 bases; nucleotides not matched to a gene: 4. The CDR3 loop spans 11 amino acids. CDR3 DNA sequence: TGTGCCAGCAGTACAGGGGCTGACTACACCTTC. It codes for CASSTGADYTF.

Many counts were recorded for this clone. The CDR3: CASSVARLAGGTGELFF. CDR3 nucleotides: TGTGCCAGCAGCGTAGCTAGACTAGCGGGAGGCACCGGGGAGCTGTTTTTT. The chain uses TRBV9 and TRBJ2-2; 13 bases match TRBD2. The V gene end was trimmed by 0 bases and the J gene end by 4 bases; junction bases not matched to a gene: 3. Germline assignment: CDR1 SGDLS and CDR2 YYNGEE. The CDR3 runs to 17 residues.

This clone was seen ten or more times. The chain has TRBV27 and TRBJ1-5; D call uncertain. Germline V gene lookup returns CDR1 MNHEY and CDR2 SMNVEV (reference sequence). V was pared by 3 bases and J by 4 bases, with 7 bases between. The CDR3 is 13 amino acids. In DNA form, the CDR3 reads TGTGCCAGCAGTTTTCGGTTAAATCAGCCCCAGCATTTT. Translating it yields CASSFRLNQPQHF.

This chain links TRBV6-1 with TRBJ2-7; 8 nucleotides agree with TRBD1. Germline loops: CDR1 MNHNS, CDR2 SASEGT. With V trimmed by 5 bases and J by 2 bases, 2 bases remained unmatched. The CDR3 contains 13 residues. The CDR3 DNA reads TGTGCCAGCAGTATGGACAGGGCCTACGAGCAGTACTTC. It specifies CASSMDRAYEQYF.

This clone was seen repeatedly, ten times or more. V gene TRBV4-2 combines with J gene TRBJ1-2; the D is unclear. The CDR3 runs 14 residues. Germline V CDR1 and CDR2: LGHNA, YNFKEQ. Trimming pared 0 bases from V and 2 bases from J, leaving 7 bases between. The CDR3 here is CASSQEESNYGYTF. Here the CDR3 DNA reads TGTGCCAGCAGCCAAGAGGAAAGCAACTATGGCTACACCTTC.

V gene TRBV20-1 combines with J gene TRBJ2-7; a weak D match, TRBD1 (6 bases). The CDR3 is 13 residues long. CDR1 is DFQATT, CDR2 SNEGSKA, per germline (reference sequence). Trimming cost V 4 bases and J 2 bases, with 12 bases left between them. The CDR3 is CSATLTGPYEQYV. CDR3 DNA: TGCAGTGCTACCCTTACAGGGCCCTACGAGCAGTACGTC.

This clone was observed at least ten times. An end of the junction differs from the germline gene, which may be a read error. Other DNA sequences in the sample encode the same CDR3. The genes are TRBV7-2 and TRBJ2-4; 7 bases fit TRBD1. The CDR3 has 12 residues. CDR1 and CDR2 from the germline V gene are SGHTA and FQGNSA. This CDR3 is CASSLGEGQENF. The CDR3, as DNA: TGTGCCAGCAGCTTAGGTGAAGGACAGGAGAACTTC.

The rearrangement joins TRBV14 to TRBJ2-5; 10 positions agree with TRBD2. This CDR3 contains 16 residues. V lost 10 bases, J lost 6 bases, and 17 bases stayed unmatched. Germline V gives CDR1 SGHDN, CDR2 FVKESK. Here the CDR3 reads CAIIQVLAGPLKTQYF. The CDR3 region has the DNA TGTGCCATCATCCAAGTACTAGCGGGGCCGTTGAAGACCCAGTACTTC.

This clone has just a few counts. One end of the junction is discordant with germline, which a read error may explain. The chain is built from TRBV6-5 and TRBJ1-1; a weak D match, TRBD1 (6 bases). The CDR3 totals 13 residues. Germline V CDR1 and CDR2: MNHEY, SVGAGI. CDR3 amino acids: CASSYGGDTGAFF. CDR3 nucleotides: TGTGCCAGCAGTTACGGGGGGGACACTGGAGCTTTCTTT.

This clone occurred many times. The CDR3 loop is CSALPAGANYEQYF. CDR3 in DNA: TGCAGTGCTCTCCCTGCGGGGGCCAATTACGAGCAGTACTTC. The J gene is TRBJ2-7, the V gene TRBV20-1; TRBD2 is a possible D gene (7 bases). With 5 bases removed from V and 4 bases from J, the gap between germline ends came to 18 bases. Germline V gene data show CDR1 as DFQATT and CDR2 as SNEGSKA (reference sequence). CDR3 length equals 14 residues.

This clone was seen at least ten times. The rearrangement links TRBV28 to TRBJ2-7, with a tentative D call TRBD1 (5 bases). V shed 5 bases and J shed 9 bases, with 8 bases lying between them. CDR1 is MDHEN and CDR2 is SYDVKM in the germline V gene. The CDR3 has 10 residues. The CDR3 region has the DNA TGTGCCAGCAGTGGGCAGGGGCAGTACTTC. This encodes CASSGQGQYF.

This clone was picked up many times. The chain is built from TRBV2 and TRBJ2-7; D ambiguous. The CDR3 has 13 residues. Trimming pared 3 bases from V and 4 bases from J, leaving 10 bases between. Germline CDR1 is SNHLY and CDR2 is FYNNEI. The CDR3 reads CASSDMLHYEQYF. Here the CDR3 DNA reads TGTGCCAGCAGTGATATGCTTCATTACGAGCAGTACTTC.

The chain is built from TRBV18 and TRBJ1-1; D gene ambiguous. The germline V gene encodes CDR1 KGHSH and CDR2 LQKENI. V was pared by 6 bases and J by 1 base, with 9 bases between. The CDR3 contains 13 residues. CDR3 sequence (DNA): TGTGCCAGCTCCCTACAAGCGAACACTGAAGCTTTCTTT. Translation gives CASSLQANTEAFF.

As regards this clone: Possible read error: a much larger clone is one base away. The V and J genes are TRBV7-2 and TRBJ2-1, with 8 bases fitting TRBD2. The CDR3 extends over 20 amino acids. Germline CDR1 and CDR2: SGHTA and FQGNSA. J lost 0 bases, V lost 2 bases, and 15 bases had no gene match. CDR3 amino acids: CASSLRLAGGPPSSYNEQFF. The CDR3 bases are TGTGCCAGCAGCTTAAGGCTAGCGGGCGGACCACCATCCTCCTACAATGAGCAGTTCTTC.

This clone was found a few times. The chain's CDR3 is CASSTGFRDNYEQYF. The DNA for the CDR3 is TGTGCCAGCAGTACGGGGTTCCGGGACAACTACGAGCAGTACTTC. V usage is TRBV6-1 and J usage is TRBJ2-7; weak D call: TRBD1 (6 bases). Germline loops: CDR1 MNHNS, CDR2 SASEGT. Trimming shortened V by 5 bases and J by 3 bases, and 17 bases separated the two germline ends. The CDR3 is 15 residues long.

V and J are TRBV7-3 and TRBJ2-7, with TRBD2 as a possible D gene (6 bases). This CDR3 contains 15 residues. The germline V gene has CDR1 SGHTA and CDR2 FQGTGA. V was trimmed by 1 base and J by 1 base, leaving 11 bases between them. The CDR3 loop reads CASSLRDSLSYEQYF. In DNA form, the CDR3 reads TGTGCCAGCAGCTTAAGGGACTCACTTTCCTACGAGCAGTACTTC.